This T cell receptor (beta chain) was retrieved from a study of early T cells in non-severe SARS-CoV-2 infection. Study-level information: The input, bulk RNA from unsorted whole blood, was sequenced, and chains were unpaired.

Remarks on this clonotype: What it recognizes is unknown.

Researchers attached unique molecular identifiers to individual cDNA molecules. Using its own MiXCR run on the 5' RACE reads, TCRdb lists one record per CDR3 protein. Of about 83,000 distinct CDR3 sequences listed, around 9.3% were seen once; the top ten hold over 7.5%. The study, taken as a whole, reports: CD4 and private specificities were missed by VDJdb matching, which favored anti-spike CD8 responses.

Trimming at V came to 4 bases and at J to 3 bases, leaving 6 bases not matched to a gene. This CDR3 region has 15 residues. Germline loops: CDR1 MGHDK, CDR2 SYGVNS. The sample in question was whole blood, obtained at baseline. This chain connects TRBV25-1 to TRBJ2-7; 10 positions match TRBD1. The receptor comes from an adult who was a healthcare worker with PCR-confirmed SARS-CoV-2 infection or an uninfected control (not recorded which). The CDR3 here is CASSVGQGEVYEQYF. The CDR3 DNA is TGTGCCAGCAGTGTCGGACAGGGGGAGGTCTACGAGCAGTACTTC.